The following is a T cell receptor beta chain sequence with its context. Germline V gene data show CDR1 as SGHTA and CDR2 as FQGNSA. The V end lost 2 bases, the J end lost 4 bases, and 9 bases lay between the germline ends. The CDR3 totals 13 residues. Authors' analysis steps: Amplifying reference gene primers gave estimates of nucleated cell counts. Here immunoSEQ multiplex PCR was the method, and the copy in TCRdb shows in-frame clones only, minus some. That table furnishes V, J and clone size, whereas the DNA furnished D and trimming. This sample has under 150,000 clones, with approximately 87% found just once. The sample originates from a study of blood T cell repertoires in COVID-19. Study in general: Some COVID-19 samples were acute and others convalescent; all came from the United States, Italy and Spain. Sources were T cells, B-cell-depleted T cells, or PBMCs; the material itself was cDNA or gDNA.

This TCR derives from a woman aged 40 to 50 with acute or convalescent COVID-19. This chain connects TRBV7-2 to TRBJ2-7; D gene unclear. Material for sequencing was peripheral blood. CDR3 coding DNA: TGTGCCAGCAGCTTACCCCTCTTATACGAGCAGTACTTC. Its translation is CASSLPLLYEQYF.